The source of this T cell receptor (beta chain) is a study of shared clonotypes between healthy human individuals. Study at large: Each donor had three CD4 naive, three CD4 memory, two CD8 naive and one CD8 memory plate. Findings of the study overall: Shared clonotypes across all four donors exceeded non-shared ones in generation probability. Compared with memory subsets, naive subsets generally had larger estimated richness.

Assay used: immunoSEQ multiplex PCR; TCRdb lists only in-frame clones, some missing. The repertoire includes some 2 million clones, approximately 95% of them detected once, and 0.13% sits in the top ten. All the donors were Caucasian adults who lived in Nashville, Tennessee. This clone was observed a single time. Its target is unknown. The CDR3 length is 14 residues. The germline V and J ends were trimmed by 3 bases and 5 bases, with 14 bases remaining between them. Germline CDR1 reads SGDLS; CDR2 reads YYNGEE. The chain is built from TRBV9 and TRBJ1-1; maybe TRBD1 (6 bases). The sequence came from a man younger than 30 in good health. The sequenced sample consisted of naive CD4+ T cells sorted from blood. Regarding subset: CD45RA+ positively selected. This CDR3 reads CASSAQGWRTEAFF. The CDR3 bases are TGTGCCAGCAGCGCTCAGGGGTGGAGAACTGAAGCTTTCTTT. Combining the CDR3 with reference TRBV9 and TRBJ1-1 gives the whole variable domain DSGVTQTPKHLITATGQRVTLRCSPRSGDLSVYWYQQSLDQGLQFLIQYYNGEERAKGNILERFSAQQFPDLHSELNLSSLELGDSALYFCASSAQGWRTEAFFGQGTRLTVV.